The sequence of this TCR beta chain was determined in a study of OX40 agonist ivuxolimab in advanced cancers. Study-wide results and caveats: Expanded peripheral T cell antigen specificity was not determined.

Concerning this clone: Its specificity is unknown.

Trimming shortened V by 3 bases and J by 4 bases, and 12 bases separated the two germline ends. There are 14 residues in the CDR3. Germline CDR1 is SGHAT and CDR2 is FQNNGV. Assay: immunoSEQ multiplex PCR; the TCRdb copy retains only in-frame clones and omits some. Of more than 55,000 clones listed, 86% are singletons. Patients who had autoimmune disease history or got systemic immunosuppression were left out. The clonotype was recovered from an adult with an advanced solid tumor such as melanoma, head and neck, liver or kidney cancer. Here the sequenced sample was CD4+ or CD8+ T cells sorted from blood, taken in a trial of the OX40 agonist ivuxolimab. This rearrangement joins TRBV11-2 to TRBJ1-1; D not resolved. The CDR3 loop reads CASSLWSGGTEAFF. In DNA, the CDR3 is TGTGCCAGCAGCTTGTGGTCAGGCGGCACTGAAGCTTTCTTT.